Reported below is one T cell receptor (beta chain). This clonotype was detected ten times or more. It has no known antigen specificity. The sample holds no much larger clone one base away, and base qualities are not on file. These data belong to a study of CD8 T cells in ankylosing spondylitis (dated by TCRdb to about 2017). For the study in its entirety: To find TCR variants linked to disease, the study profiled T cell receptor beta repertoires in ankylosing spondylitis patients and healthy donors. The whole study cohort included over 85 healthy donors and some 27 ankylosing spondylitis patients. Peripheral blood was sampled, and synovial fluid was also collected from ankylosing spondylitis patients. Results the study describes overall, beyond this receptor: The disease-linked clones were reported as significantly enriched in matched synovial fluid samples from ankylosing spondylitis patients. Blood from ankylosing spondylitis patients appeared to be characterized by a TCR beta motif composed of several highly homologous amino acid variants. Some of the motif variants had been reported before in the synovial fluid and blood of reactive arthritis patients, a finding that suggests common disease-initiation mechanisms. In peripheral blood, the disease-linked clones were found at relatively low frequencies and had a CD8+ phenotype.

The run used an Illumina HiSeq 2500. Quantitative 5'-RACE with molecular barcodes was used to prepare TCR beta libraries. The study's processing was this. A new computational method, built on a probabilistic model of VDJ rearrangement, was used to identify disease-linked TCR variants. TCRdb trimmed public reads at Q25 via fastp, called clones via MiXCR and kept in-frame beta chains. Each record represents a unique CDR3 protein, reported with the most common genes and DNA among its rows. These V and J calls rely on TCRdb rather than the paper's analysis. This sample holds hundreds of thousands of distinct CDR3 sequences; roughly a tenth were observed only once. The leading ten clones occupy roughly a fifth of the sample. Between the V and J ends, shortened by 5 bases and 5 bases respectively, the junction contains 15 bases. From cysteine to phenylalanine, the CDR3 is 14 amino acids long. Only the CDR3 portion is preserved as DNA: 42 bases, with reading frame beginning at the first base. The CDR1 and CDR2 encoded by the germline V gene are SGHAT and FQNNGV.

The V and J genes are TRBV11-2 and TRBJ2-5; no D gene call is confident. Sequencing used blood, either unsorted or a sorted T cell fraction (not recorded which). This sequence originates from a male donor with ankylosing spondylitis or in good health (not recorded which). The nucleotide sequence is given as TGTGCCAGCAGCCCCGTGGTACAGCAGGAGACCCAGTACTTC. This encodes CASSPVVQQETQYF. The reference TRBV11-2 and TRBJ2-5 proteins fill in what lies around the CDR3, so the full variable domain reads EAGVAQSPRYKIIEKRQSVAFWCNPISGHATLYWYQQILGQGPKLLIQFQNNGVVDDSQLPKDRFSAERLKGVDSTLKIQPAKLEDSAVYLCASSPVVQQETQYFGPGTRLLVL.